Shown below are 27 T cell receptor beta chains from a single sample sequenced in a study of graft-versus-host responses after intestinal transplantation. Sequencing was performed with immunoSEQ multiplex PCR; in TCRdb, only in-frame clones are kept and a portion is missing. The repertoire holds under 20,000 clones, with roughly 86% as singletons. Sequenced material: bone marrow, taken roughly 130 days after transplant. Source of these receptors: a human patient who received an intestinal transplant, so some T cells may come from the graft donor.

The rearrangement joins TRBV6-1 to TRBJ2-7; maybe TRBD1 (6 bases). This CDR3 comprises 13 residues. The V gene's germline CDR1 is MNHNS and CDR2 SASEGT. The V end was cut by 4 bases, the J end by 2 bases, with 9 bases between. The CDR3 region is CASSVRDTYEQYF. CDR3 bases: TGTGCCAGCAGTGTCCGGGACACCTACGAGCAGTACTTC.

The V call is TRBV10-3, the J call TRBJ2-5; D unclear. The last part of the DNA fits TRBJ2-7 better; the J call may be wrong. The CDR3 is 11 residues long. The germline gives CDR1 ENHRY, CDR2 SYGVKD. The CDR3 nucleotides are TGTGCCATTCAAGCCGAGTACGAGCAGTACTTC. It codes for CAIQAEYEQYF.

The chain has TRBV5-1 and TRBJ2-2; 14 bases align to TRBD2. This CDR3 is built from 17 residues. Germline trimming cut 3 bases from V and 4 bases from J; bases unmatched to any gene: 5. CDR1 and CDR2 (germline): SGHRS, YFSETQ. The CDR3 is CASSSPGLAGVTGELFF. In nucleotides, the CDR3 is TGCGCCAGCAGCTCCCCGGGACTAGCGGGAGTCACCGGGGAGCTGTTTTTT.

The rearrangement links TRBV5-6 to TRBJ2-5, with D unresolved. V was cut by 3 bases and J by 2 bases, with 11 bases left in between. CDR1 is SGHDT and CDR2 is YYEEEE in the germline V gene. This CDR3 spans 14 amino acids. CDR3 sequence reads: CASSSDGIQETQYF. DNA of the CDR3: TGTGCCAGCAGCTCAGACGGTATACAAGAGACCCAGTACTTC. Supplemented by reference TRBV5-6 and TRBJ2-5, the full variable domain reads DAGVTQSPTHLIKTRGQQVTLRCSPKSGHDTVSWYQQALGQGPQFIFQYYEEEERQRGNFPDRFSGHQFPNYSSELNVNALLLGDSALYLCASSSDGIQETQYFGPGTRLLVL.

In its sample, this clone was seen once. The CDR3 region has the DNA TGTGCCAGCAGTCGGAGGCGGAACAATCAGCCCCAGCATTTT. As protein: CASSRRRNNQPQHF. The chain couples TRBV6-6 to TRBJ1-5; D call uncertain. The ends were cut back, 5 bases at V and 3 bases at J, with 11 bases in the middle. The CDR3 has 14 amino acids. Looked up from germline, CDR1 is MNHNY and CDR2 is SVGAGI (reference sequence).

The J gene is TRBJ2-3, the V gene TRBV4-2; perhaps TRBD1 as D (6 bases). V was cut by 3 bases and J by 0 bases, with 13 bases left in between. In germline, CDR1 is LGHNA, CDR2 YNFKEQ. The CDR3 consists of 16 residues. As DNA, the CDR3 is TGTGCCAGCAGCCACGGACAGAGCCTTAGCACAGATACGCAGTATTTT. This encodes CASSHGQSLSTDTQYF.

This chain connects TRBV2 to TRBJ2-7, with 10 positions matching TRBD1. Germline V gene data show CDR1 as SNHLY and CDR2 as FYNNEI. With V trimmed by 6 bases and J by 7 bases, 6 bases remained unmatched. The CDR3 sequence is 13 residues long. Here the CDR3 reads CASRRDRGGEQYF. For the CDR3, the DNA is TGTGCCAGCAGGAGGGACAGGGGAGGAGAGCAGTACTTC.

This chain uses TRBV6-1 with TRBJ1-1; 8 bases map to TRBD1. The CDR3 runs 13 residues. The germline V gene encodes CDR1 MNHNS and CDR2 SASEGT. The CDR3 loop is CVGGTGLNTEAFF. The DNA of the CDR3 is TGTGTTGGGGGGACAGGTCTTAACACTGAAGCTTTCTTT.

This clone has only one observation. CDR3 sequence (DNA): TGTGCCAGCAGCTTTTCCGGGGGCAGAGGAAACACCATATATTTT. This codes for CASSFSGGRGNTIYF. This chain uses TRBV7-9 with TRBJ1-3; possibly TRBD1 for D (6 bases). Germline CDR1 and CDR2: SEHNR and FQNEAQ (reference sequence). V gave up 3 bases and J gave up 4 bases, with 13 bases separating them. This CDR3 has 15 amino acids. Looking up the rest from reference TRBV7-9 and TRBJ1-3 gives the full variable domain: DTGVSQNPRHKITKRGQNVTFRCDPISEHNRLYWYRQTLGQGPEFLTYFQNEAQLEKSRLLSDRFSAERPKGSFSTLEIQRTEQGDSAMYLCASSFSGGRGNTIYFGEGSWLTVV.

The V gene is TRBV9, the J gene TRBJ1-1; TRBD1 matches 10 bases. The J segment lost 4 bases and the V segment lost 0 bases, leaving 6 bases of the junction unmatched. This CDR3 comprises 16 residues. From germline, CDR1 is SGDLS and CDR2 YYNGEE. This chain's CDR3 is CASSVGPGQGTTEAFF. In DNA form, the CDR3 reads TGTGCCAGCAGCGTAGGGCCGGGACAGGGGACCACTGAAGCTTTCTTT.

The chain uses TRBV6-6 and TRBJ1-3; no reliable D call. Trimming took 7 bases from V and 3 from J, leaving 7 bases between them. This CDR3 is 12 amino acids long. Per germline, CDR1 MNHNY and CDR2 SVGAGI (reference sequence). The CDR3: CASTQNGNTIYF. CDR3 nucleotides: TGTGCCAGCACCCAGAATGGAAACACCATATATTTT.

The chain has TRBV11-2 and TRBJ2-7, with 9 bases identical to TRBD2. Germline CDR1 is SGHAT and CDR2 is FQNNGV. The CDR3 covers 15 residues. The junction had 7 bases not matched to a gene; V was cut back by 5 bases and J by 2 bases. CDR3 loop: CASSPEREEPYEQYF. CDR3 coding DNA: TGTGCCAGCAGCCCCGAGCGGGAGGAACCCTACGAGCAGTACTTC.

This sequence joins TRBV9 and TRBJ2-7; tentative D call: TRBD2 (5 bases). CDR1 SGDLS and CDR2 YYNGEE come from the germline V gene. The V end lost 4 bases, the J end lost 0 bases, and 17 bases lay between the germline ends. The CDR3 spans 16 residues. The chain's CDR3 is CASSPQGRVSSYEQYF. The DNA of the CDR3 is TGTGCCAGCAGCCCCCAAGGGCGGGTCAGCTCCTACGAGCAGTACTTC.

This clone occurred once. V and J are TRBV5-1 and TRBJ2-1; 12 nucleotides align to TRBD2. Per germline, CDR1 SGHRS and CDR2 YFSETQ. J lost 7 bases, V lost 5 bases, and 16 bases had no gene match. The CDR3 runs 18 residues. CDR3 in DNA: TGCGCCAGCAGTTTTACTCTAGCGGGAGGGGGGACGTGGAATGAGCAGTTCTTC. Residues: CASSFTLAGGGTWNEQFF.

This chain uses TRBV9 with TRBJ2-5; unclear D gene. The CDR3 length is 14 residues. Trimming removed 3 bases at V and 3 bases at J, with 12 bases between. In germline, CDR1 is SGDLS, CDR2 YYNGEE. CDR3 sequence reads: CASSEGRFEETQYF. In nucleotides, the CDR3 is TGTGCCAGCAGCGAAGGACGGTTCGAAGAGACCCAGTACTTC.

V usage is TRBV27 and J usage is TRBJ2-7; D unresolved. Germline assignment: CDR1 MNHEY and CDR2 SMNVEV (reference sequence). V was cut by 6 bases and J by 2 bases, with 8 bases left in between. The CDR3 runs to 12 residues. CDR3 sequence: CASSNGPYEQYF. CDR3 DNA: TGTGCCAGCAGCAATGGCCCCTACGAGCAGTACTTC.

The chain recombines TRBV19 with TRBJ2-7; 9 bases fit TRBD1. This CDR3 has 15 residues. In germline, CDR1 is LNHDA, CDR2 SQIVND (reference sequence). Trimming took 5 bases from V and 2 from J; bases not matched to a gene: 7. CDR3 sequence: CASSLGTGKTYEQYF. CDR3 sequence (DNA): TGTGCCAGTAGTCTCGGGACAGGGAAGACCTACGAGCAGTACTTC.

The chain couples TRBV11-2 to TRBJ2-5; D unclear. Germline V CDR1 and CDR2: SGHAT, FQNNGV. Trimming stripped 2 bases from V and 2 bases from J, with 3 bases between. CDR3 size: 12 residues. In nucleotides, the CDR3 is TGTGCCAGCAGCTTAAATCAAGAGACCCAGTACTTC. Protein: CASSLNQETQYF.

The chain links TRBV28 to TRBJ1-6; tentative D call: TRBD1 (6 bases). Between the trimmed V and J ends, which lost 6 bases and 7 bases, there was a span of 16 bases. CDR3 length: 15 amino acids. Germline CDR1 reads MDHEN; CDR2 reads SYDVKM. The CDR3 reads CASSSGQWANSPLHF. The CDR3 DNA reads TGTGCCAGCAGCTCCGGACAGTGGGCGAATTCACCCCTCCACTTT.

The chain uses TRBV19 and TRBJ1-1; 9 bases align to TRBD1. The CDR3 has 14 amino acids. The germline gives CDR1 LNHDA, CDR2 SQIVND (reference sequence). Trimming removed 5 bases from V and 5 bases from J; junction bases left unmatched: 6. CDR3 amino acids: CASSYRGQRTEAFF. CDR3 coding DNA: TGTGCCAGTAGTTACAGGGGGCAACGGACTGAAGCTTTCTTT.

This clone was counted only a few times. This rearrangement joins TRBV28 to TRBJ2-7; D ambiguous. The CDR3 is made up of 11 amino acids. Germline V CDR1 and CDR2: MDHEN, SYDVKM. Trimming pared 6 bases from V and 4 bases from J, leaving 7 bases between. CDR3 loop: CASSRIYEQYF. For the CDR3, the DNA is TGTGCCAGCAGCCGTATTTACGAGCAGTACTTC. Full variable domain (remainder filled in from reference TRBV28 and TRBJ2-7): DVKVTQSSRYLVKRTGEKVFLECVQDMDHENMFWYRQDPGLGLRLIYFSYDVKMKEKGDIPEGYSVSREKKERFSLILESASTNQTSMYLCASSRIYEQYFGPGTRLTVT.

The J gene is TRBJ1-3, the V gene TRBV28, with D perhaps TRBD1 (5 bases). Deletions cut 8 bases from V and 0 bases from J, with 14 bases between. CDR1 and CDR2 (germline): MDHEN, SYDVKM. The CDR3 runs to 15 residues. Here the CDR3 DNA reads TGTGCCAGCTCAAATGACAGATCCTCTGGAAACACCATATATTTT. Its translation is CASSNDRSSGNTIYF. Drawing the rest from reference TRBV28 and TRBJ1-3, the complete variable domain is DVKVTQSSRYLVKRTGEKVFLECVQDMDHENMFWYRQDPGLGLRLIYFSYDVKMKEKGDIPEGYSVSREKKERFSLILESASTNQTSMYLCASSNDRSSGNTIYFGEGSWLTVV.

The chain joins TRBV5-1 to TRBJ2-2; TRBD1 aligns across 8 bases. V lost 3 bases and J lost 4; bases outside the gene matches: 14. The CDR3 consists of 18 residues. Germline V lookup: CDR1 SGHRS, CDR2 YFSETQ. CDR3 protein: CASSSLPRQGPSTGELFF. CDR3 sequence (DNA): TGCGCCAGCAGCTCCTTGCCCCGACAGGGGCCGAGCACCGGGGAGCTGTTTTTT.

The genes are TRBV7-9 and TRBJ1-3; maybe TRBD1 (5 bases). Trimming pared 0 bases from V and 4 bases from J, leaving 13 bases between. Germline V CDR1 and CDR2: SEHNR, FQNEAQ (reference sequence). This CDR3 is 16 amino acids long. The CDR3 reads CASSLASAGLGNTIYF. The CDR3 nucleotides are TGTGCCAGCAGCTTAGCAAGCGCAGGGCTGGGAAACACCATATATTTT.

The V call is TRBV30, the J call TRBJ2-1; D uncertain. With 5 bases removed from V and 0 bases from J, the gap between germline ends came to 5 bases. The CDR3 is made up of 12 amino acids. The germline V gene has CDR1 GTSNPN and CDR2 SVGIG (reference sequence). The CDR3 sequence is CAWSSSYNEQFF. The CDR3 DNA sequence: TGTGCCTGGTCCAGCTCCTACAATGAGCAGTTCTTC.

CDR3 protein: CASSQGGRTLRNEQFF. CDR3 DNA: TGTGCCAGCAGCCAAGGGGGGAGGACTTTACGGAATGAGCAGTTCTTC. The chain employs TRBV7-3 and TRBJ2-1; D is perhaps TRBD1 or TRBD2 (6 bases each). The CDR3 sequence is 16 residues long. Germline V gene data show CDR1 as SGHTA and CDR2 as FQGTGA. V was trimmed by 5 bases and J by 7 bases, leaving 21 bases between them.

The V call is TRBV11-2, the J call TRBJ2-5, with TRBD2 matching over 9 bases. The CDR3 runs 16 residues. With V trimmed by 3 bases and J by 5 bases, 10 bases remained unmatched. Germline-derived CDR1 and CDR2 are SGHAT and FQNNGV. In nucleotides, the CDR3 is TGTGCCAGCAGCTTGAGTCCGGTAGCGGGAGTTGAGACCCAGTACTTC. Translating it yields CASSLSPVAGVETQYF.